These 32 T cell receptor beta chains share one sample of origin, sequenced in a study of blood T cell repertoires in COVID-19. Using immunoSEQ multiplex PCR, the repertoire was profiled, and TCRdb retains in-frame clones only, with some absent. The table records more than 200,000 clones, roughly 80% of them present only once. What was sequenced was peripheral blood. These receptor sequences come from a man aged 55 to 70 with acute or convalescent COVID-19.

In DNA form, the CDR3 reads TGTGCCAGCAGCTTTAGTACCGCCGAGGCAGGGACCTACGAGCAGTACTTC. Protein: CASSFSTAEAGTYEQYF. This chain connects TRBV11-2 to TRBJ2-7, with TRBD1 as a possible D gene (5 bases). CDR1 SGHAT and CDR2 FQNNGV come from the germline V gene. The CDR3 is 17 amino acids. V lost 3 bases and J lost 2, with 20 bases in between.

The chain recombines TRBV4-2 with TRBJ2-1; 7 bases match TRBD1. The V gene's germline CDR1 is LGHNA and CDR2 YNFKEQ. The length of the CDR3 is 15 residues. Germline trimming cut 0 bases from V and 11 bases from J; bases unmatched to any gene: 10. CDR3 protein: CASSQDLAGGGQQFF. In DNA form, the CDR3 reads TGTGCCAGCAGCCAAGATTTGGCAGGGGGTGGGCAGCAGTTCTTC.

V and J are TRBV7-8 and TRBJ2-1, with TRBD1 as a possible D gene (6 bases). The germline CDR1 and CDR2 sequences are SGHVS and FQNEAQ. V dropped 7 bases and J dropped 1 base, with 17 bases sitting between them. CDR3 size: 16 residues. CDR3 in DNA: TGTGCCAGCATCCAACAGGGTGTGGGGTCCTACAATGAGCAGTTCTTC. Its protein is CASIQQGVGSYNEQFF.

J is TRBJ1-5 and V is TRBV12-2. TRBV12-2 is an annotated pseudogene. This CDR3 has 13 residues. The CDR3: CASRLRRGQPQHF. DNA for the CDR3: TGTGCAAGTCGCTTAAGGAGGGGTCAGCCCCAGCATTTT.

The V and J genes are TRBV6-2 or TRBV6-3 and TRBJ2-1, with TRBD2 matching 10 bases. This CDR3 is 14 amino acids long. Per germline, CDR1 MNHEY and CDR2 SVGEGT. The junction had 4 bases not matched to a gene; V was cut back by 6 bases and J by 5 bases. Here the CDR3 reads CASSRTSGNNEQFF. In DNA, the CDR3 is TGTGCCAGCAGCAGGACTAGCGGCAACAATGAGCAGTTCTTC.

This chain uses TRBV30 with TRBJ2-2; D might be TRBD1 (6 bases). This CDR3 is 15 amino acids long. V was clipped by 3 bases and J by 5 bases, with 16 bases between them. The germline V gene encodes CDR1 GTSNPN and CDR2 SVGIG (reference sequence). The CDR3 DNA is TGTGCCTGGAGAACGATACAGGGCGATACCGGGGAGCTGTTTTTT. This gives the protein CAWRTIQGDTGELFF.

The chain employs TRBV15 and TRBJ1-2; D is perhaps TRBD1 (5 bases). V was trimmed by 5 bases and J by 7 bases, leaving 17 bases between them. This CDR3 region has 14 residues. In germline, CDR1 is LNHNV, CDR2 YYDKDF (reference sequence). The CDR3 protein is CATSGYQGYAGYTF. The CDR3 DNA sequence: TGTGCCACCAGCGGATACCAGGGTTACGCTGGCTACACCTTC.

The gene calls are TRBV7-2 and TRBJ1-6; maybe TRBD1 (6 bases). The germline CDR1 and CDR2 sequences are SGHTA and FQGNSA. Trimming removed 5 bases from V and 7 bases from J, with 12 bases in between. The CDR3 contains 14 residues. CDR3 loop: CASSQGQRNSPLHF. CDR3 nucleotides: TGTGCCAGCAGCCAAGGACAGAGAAATTCACCCCTCCACTTT.

The chain is built from TRBV7-9 and TRBJ1-1; 8 nucleotides align to TRBD1. With V trimmed by 3 bases and J by 4 bases, 7 bases remained unmatched. CDR3 length equals 15 residues. Germline CDR1 is SEHNR and CDR2 is FQNEAQ (reference sequence). In nucleotides, the CDR3 is TGTGCCAGCAGCTTGGGCAGGGGGCCCTTCACTGAAGCTTTCTTT. It codes for CASSLGRGPFTEAFF.

This clone occurred a few times. The gene calls are TRBV4-1 and TRBJ2-5; 10 positions agree with TRBD1. CDR1 is MGHRA and CDR2 is YSYEKL in the germline V gene. The CDR3 covers 15 residues. The junction had 5 bases not matched to a gene; V was cut back by 3 bases and J by 4 bases. The CDR3 DNA reads as TGCGCCAGCAGCCACCCGGGACAGGGGTCAGAGACCCAGTACTTC. Translated, it gives CASSHPGQGSETQYF.

V usage is TRBV7-9 and J usage is TRBJ1-3; D call uncertain. Per germline, CDR1 SEHNR and CDR2 FQNEAQ (reference sequence). Trimming took 4 bases from V and 4 from J, leaving 5 bases between them. The CDR3 runs 12 residues. The CDR3 here is CASSSRGNTIYF. The CDR3 nucleotides read TGTGCCAGCAGCTCTAGGGGAAACACCATATATTTT.

V usage is TRBV2 and J usage is TRBJ2-5, with 7 bases lining up with TRBD1. This CDR3 is 15 amino acids long. V shed 4 bases and J 2 bases; nucleotides not matched to a gene: 7. Germline V gene lookup returns CDR1 SNHLY and CDR2 FYNNEI. CDR3 in amino acids: CASSAATGSQETQYF. The CDR3 DNA reads TGTGCCAGCAGTGCCGCGACAGGGTCTCAAGAGACCCAGTACTTC.

The V call is TRBV5-4, the J call TRBJ2-5, with D perhaps matching TRBD2 (5 bases). The germline V gene has CDR1 SGHNT and CDR2 YYREEE (reference sequence). The germline V and J ends were trimmed by 4 bases and 3 bases, with 10 bases remaining between them. The CDR3 has 13 amino acids. CDR3 sequence: CASSRGSEETQYF. The CDR3 DNA sequence: TGTGCCAGCAGCCGAGGGTCCGAAGAGACCCAGTACTTC.

The genes are TRBV7-2 and TRBJ1-1; TRBD1 might be the D (6 bases). Trimming stripped 4 bases from V and 1 base from J, with 10 bases between. The CDR3 runs to 14 residues. The germline V gene encodes CDR1 SGHTA and CDR2 FQGNSA. The CDR3 spells CASSSRGGNTEAFF. The CDR3 bases are TGTGCCAGCAGCTCCAGGGGCGGGAACACTGAAGCTTTCTTT. Variable domain in full (rest from reference TRBV7-2 and TRBJ1-1): GAGVSQSPSNKVTEKGKDVELRCDPISGHTALYWYRQSLGQGLEFLIYFQGNSAPDKSGLPSDRFSAERTGGSVSTLTIQRTQQEDSAVYLCASSSRGGNTEAFFGQGTRLTVV.

The chain employs TRBV29-1 and TRBJ2-7; D may be TRBD1 (6 bases). The germline gives CDR1 SQVTM, CDR2 ANQGSEA. Trimming left V 5 bases short and J 0 bases short, with 11 bases between. CDR3 length: 13 amino acids. In nucleotides, the CDR3 is TGCAGCGTTCTTCGACAGGACTCCTACGAGCAGTACTTC. Its translation: CSVLRQDSYEQYF.

A single count supports this clone. The V gene is TRBV7-9, the J gene TRBJ2-1; 14 bases line up with TRBD2. This CDR3 region has 17 residues. Germline V gene data show CDR1 as SEHNR and CDR2 as FQNEAQ (reference sequence). The trim removed 0 bases at V and 5 bases at J, leaving 3 bases unmatched. The CDR3 spells CASSLAGTSGGNNEQFF. DNA for the CDR3: TGTGCCAGCAGCTTAGCGGGGACTAGCGGGGGTAACAATGAGCAGTTCTTC.

This clone was observed once. The rearrangement joins TRBV27 to TRBJ1-6, with 9 positions matching TRBD1. CDR3 length: 16 residues. V shed 2 bases and J 9 bases; nucleotides not matched to a gene: 8. Germline CDR1 and CDR2: MNHEY and SMNVEV (reference sequence). The CDR3 region has the DNA TGTGCCAGCAGTTTAGAACGACAGGGGGGGGGTTCACCCCTCCACTTT. Translation gives CASSLERQGGGSPLHF.

The rearrangement uses TRBV28 and TRBJ2-2; possibly TRBD2 for D (6 bases). The germline V and J ends were trimmed by 2 bases and 5 bases, with 15 bases remaining between them. Germline-derived CDR1 and CDR2 are MDHEN and SYDVKM. There are 16 residues in the CDR3. This chain's CDR3 is CASSLPQTSGTGELFF. The CDR3 coding sequence is TGTGCCAGCAGTTTACCGCAGACTAGTGGGACCGGGGAGCTGTTTTTT.

The genes are TRBV21-1 and TRBJ1-2; the table gives TRBD1 as D, unverified against the DNA. TRBV21-1 has pseudogene status. The CDR3 runs 14 residues. CDR3 bases: TGTGCCAGCAGCTCGCAGGGGAAAAACTATGGCTACACCTTC. It specifies CASSSQGKNYGYTF.

The chain carries TRBV19 and TRBJ1-1; TRBD1 might be the D (5 bases). The CDR3 spans 13 residues. The V end lost 4 bases, the J end lost 1 base, and 7 bases lay between the germline ends. Looked up from germline, CDR1 is LNHDA and CDR2 is SQIVND (reference sequence). CDR3 residues: CASSSRENTEAFF. In DNA form, the CDR3 reads TGTGCCAGTAGTAGCAGGGAGAACACTGAAGCTTTCTTT.

The V and J genes are TRBV11-1 and TRBJ1-2, with a possible D match to TRBD1 (5 bases). The CDR3 is made up of 13 amino acids. Germline V gene data show CDR1 as SGHAT and CDR2 as FQDESV (reference sequence). The ends were cut back, 1 base at V and 3 bases at J, with 6 bases in the middle. The CDR3 region has the DNA TGTGCCAGCAGCTTAGGGACACACTATGGCTACACCTTC. Translating gives CASSLGTHYGYTF.

The CDR3 nucleotides read TGTGCCAGCAGCTTATGGCGGGGATCCACCGGGGAGCTGTTTTTT. This sequence encodes CASSLWRGSTGELFF. The chain recombines TRBV7-3 with TRBJ2-2, with D maybe TRBD2 (6 bases). Germline assignment: CDR1 SGHTA and CDR2 FQGTGA. This CDR3 spans 15 amino acids. The V gene lost 2 bases and the J gene lost 4 bases, with 11 bases spanning the gap.

This chain connects TRBV19 to TRBJ2-7; 7 bases are a match to TRBD1. The CDR3 spans 16 residues. With 4 bases clipped from V and 1 base from J, the junction kept 10 bases outside the gene matches. Germline V gene data show CDR1 as LNHDA and CDR2 as SQIVND (reference sequence). The CDR3 DNA follows: TGTGCCAGTAGTACCGAGCTAACAGGGGAATCCTACGAGCAGTACTTC. As protein: CASSTELTGESYEQYF.

This clone has more than one count but fewer than ten. The chain carries TRBV6-5 and TRBJ1-3; D not certain. CDR1 and CDR2 (germline): MNHEY, SVGAGI. The CDR3 is 15 residues long. The V end lost 4 bases, the J end lost 0 bases, and 10 bases lay between the germline ends. The CDR3 DNA is TGTGCCAGCAGTTCACTCATAGACTCTGGAAACACCATATATTTT. This codes for CASSSLIDSGNTIYF.

V gene TRBV11-3 combines with J gene TRBJ2-3; a possible D gene is TRBD1 (6 bases). The V gene's germline CDR1 is SGHNT and CDR2 YENEEA. The CDR3 has 12 amino acids. With 5 bases removed from V and 5 bases from J, the gap between germline ends came to 8 bases. CDR3 sequence: CASSRGGDTQYF. As DNA, the CDR3 is TGTGCCAGCAGCCGAGGGGGAGATACGCAGTATTTT.

The chain is built from TRBV11-3 and TRBJ2-3, with D perhaps TRBD2 (6 bases). The CDR3 runs to 14 residues. Germline CDR1 reads SGHNT; CDR2 reads YENEEA. V gave up 8 bases and J gave up 1 base, with 13 bases separating them. The CDR3 nucleotides are TGTGCCAGCCAAGGAGGGCCGGGCACAGATACGCAGTATTTT. Protein sequence: CASQGGPGTDTQYF.

In this sample, this clone turned up once. V is TRBV28 and J is TRBJ2-7; TRBD2 matches 13 bases. Trimming at V came to 5 bases and at J to 3 bases, leaving 7 bases not matched to a gene. Germline assignment: CDR1 MDHEN and CDR2 SYDVKM. This CDR3 comprises 16 residues. The CDR3 loop is CASSPGLAGQIYEQYF. CDR3 DNA: TGTGCCAGCAGTCCGGGACTAGCGGGACAAATCTACGAGCAGTACTTC. The full variable domain, its missing parts supplied by reference TRBV28 and TRBJ2-7, is DVKVTQSSRYLVKRTGEKVFLECVQDMDHENMFWYRQDPGLGLRLIYFSYDVKMKEKGDIPEGYSVSREKKERFSLILESASTNQTSMYLCASSPGLAGQIYEQYFGPGTRLTVT.

A single count supports this clone. J is TRBJ1-1 and V is TRBV30, with D uncertain. The ends were cut back, 0 bases at V and 3 bases at J, with 23 bases in the middle. The CDR3 extends over 18 amino acids. Germline V gene sequence: CDR1 GTSNPN, CDR2 SVGIG (reference sequence). CDR3 in DNA: TGTGCCTGGAGTGTAGTCGGTAACGGCGCCTCCGAGGACACTGAAGCTTTCTTT. Amino acid sequence: CAWSVVGNGASEDTEAFF.

This rearrangement joins TRBV5-4 to TRBJ1-5; D ambiguous. CDR3 length equals 15 residues. V lost 0 bases, J lost 1 base, and 8 bases lay in between. Germline assignment: CDR1 SGHNT and CDR2 YYREEE (reference sequence). The CDR3 reads CASSLGRESNQPQHF. The CDR3 nucleotides read TGTGCCAGCAGCTTGGGTCGGGAGAGCAATCAGCCCCAGCATTTT. The full variable domain, with the rest looked up from reference TRBV5-4 and TRBJ1-5, is ETGVTQSPTHLIKTRGQQVTLRCSSQSGHNTVSWYQQALGQGPQFIFQYYREEENGRGNFPPRFSGLQFPNYSSELNVNALELDDSALYLCASSLGRESNQPQHFGDGTRLSIL.

The genes are TRBV6-2 or TRBV6-3 and TRBJ2-1; 10 positions agree with TRBD2. Germline V lookup: CDR1 MNHEY, CDR2 SVGEGT. V gave up 5 bases and J gave up 0 bases; unmatched junction bases: 13. The CDR3 length is 19 residues. The CDR3 spells CASSAVPGLAFSSYNEQFF. Written as DNA, the CDR3 is TGTGCCAGCAGTGCGGTCCCGGGACTAGCGTTCAGCTCCTACAATGAGCAGTTCTTC.

This clone showed up just once. The chain carries TRBV7-9 and TRBJ2-5, with 9 bases identical to TRBD1. The CDR3 length is 15 residues. Germline lookup yields CDR1 SEHNR and CDR2 FQNEAQ (reference sequence). V shed 1 base and J 5 bases; nucleotides not matched to a gene: 5. The CDR3 reads CASSLVQGAWETQYF. CDR3 sequence (DNA): TGTGCCAGCAGCTTAGTACAGGGGGCATGGGAGACCCAGTACTTC. Complete variable domain (other parts from reference TRBV7-9 and TRBJ2-5): DTGVSQNPRHKITKRGQNVTFRCDPISEHNRLYWYRQTLGQGPEFLTYFQNEAQLEKSRLLSDRFSAERPKGSFSTLEIQRTEQGDSAMYLCASSLVQGAWETQYFGPGTRLLVL.

This clone was seen a handful of times. J is TRBJ1-2 and V is TRBV9; 7 nucleotides line up with TRBD1. CDR1 is SGDLS, CDR2 YYNGEE, per germline. The CDR3 extends over 16 amino acids. V shed 3 bases, J shed 5 bases, and the junction held 13 bases outside the gene matches. The CDR3 coding sequence is TGTGCCAGCAGCGAAGGCCGTAACAGGGGATCTTATGGCTACACCTTC. Residues: CASSEGRNRGSYGYTF. Together with reference TRBV9 and TRBJ1-2, the CDR3 gives the full variable domain: DSGVTQTPKHLITATGQRVTLRCSPRSGDLSVYWYQQSLDQGLQFLIQYYNGEERAKGNILERFSAQQFPDLHSELNLSSLELGDSALYFCASSEGRNRGSYGYTFGSGTRLTVV.